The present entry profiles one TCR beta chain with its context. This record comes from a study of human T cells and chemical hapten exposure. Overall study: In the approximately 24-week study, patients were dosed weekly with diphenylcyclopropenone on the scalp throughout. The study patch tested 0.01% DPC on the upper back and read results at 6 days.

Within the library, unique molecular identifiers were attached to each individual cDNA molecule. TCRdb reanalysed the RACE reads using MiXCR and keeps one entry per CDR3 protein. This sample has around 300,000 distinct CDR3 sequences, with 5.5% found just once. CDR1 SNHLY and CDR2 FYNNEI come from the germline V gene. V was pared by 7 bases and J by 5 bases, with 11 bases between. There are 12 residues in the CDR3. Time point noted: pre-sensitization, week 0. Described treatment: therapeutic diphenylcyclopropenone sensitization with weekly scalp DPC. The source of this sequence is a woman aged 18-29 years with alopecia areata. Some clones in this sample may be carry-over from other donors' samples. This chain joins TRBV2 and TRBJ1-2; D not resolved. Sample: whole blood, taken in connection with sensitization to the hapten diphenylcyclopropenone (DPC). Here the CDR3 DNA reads TGTGCCAGCAAGAGCTCCCCTTATGGCTACACCTTC. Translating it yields CASKSSPYGYTF.